The 20 T cell receptor beta chains below all came from one sample that was sequenced in a study of cytomegalovirus exposure and HLA in healthy donors. PCR employed 60 Vbeta and 13 Jbeta primers. TCRdb's table, derived via immunoSEQ multiplex PCR, lists solely in-frame clones and lacks some. This sample has 90,000 to 120,000 clones, with roughly 73% found just once. The sample consisted of PBMCs. The receptors derive from a man under 40 in good health and CMV-seronegative.

This chain uses TRBV7-9 with TRBJ2-3; TRBD2 agrees at 12 bases. CDR3 length equals 17 residues. The V segment lost 3 bases and the J segment 0 bases; nucleotides outside the gene matches: 4. From germline, CDR1 is SEHNR and CDR2 FQNEAQ (reference sequence). The CDR3 DNA sequence: TGTGCCAGCAGCTTCGGGCTAGCGGGAGGGAGCACAGATACGCAGTATTTT. The encoded protein is CASSFGLAGGSTDTQYF.

The V call is TRBV27, the J call TRBJ2-3; 7 bases fit TRBD2. With V trimmed by 8 bases and J by 4 bases, 12 bases remained unmatched. The CDR3 sequence is 15 residues long. Per the germline V gene, CDR1 is MNHEY and CDR2 is SMNVEV (reference sequence). In nucleotides, the CDR3 is TGTGCCAGCGGACTTAGAGGGAGGGAGTCAGATACGCAGTATTTT. This gives the protein CASGLRGRESDTQYF.

The chain carries TRBV15 and TRBJ2-5; 7 positions agree with TRBD2. From germline, CDR1 is LNHNV and CDR2 YYDKDF (reference sequence). J lost 5 bases, V lost 5 bases, and 8 bases had no gene match. CDR3 length equals 14 residues. The CDR3 is CATSGWGGIETQYF. For the CDR3, the DNA is TGTGCCACCAGCGGCTGGGGGGGGATCGAGACCCAGTACTTC.

This sequence joins TRBV7-9 and TRBJ2-1; 13 nucleotides match TRBD2. Germline CDR1 is SEHNR and CDR2 is FQNEAQ (reference sequence). This CDR3 is built from 15 residues. Trimming at V came to 4 bases and at J to 7 bases, leaving 4 bases not matched to a gene. The CDR3 sequence: CASSYSLAGGNEQFF. CDR3 coding DNA: TGTGCCAGCAGCTACTCACTAGCGGGAGGGAATGAGCAGTTCTTC.

Only one count was recorded for this clone. The chain carries TRBV7-2 and TRBJ2-4, with D perhaps TRBD1 (6 bases). V lost 2 bases and J 1 base, leaving 9 bases between the germline ends. Germline CDR1 reads SGHTA; CDR2 reads FQGNSA. CDR3 length: 15 amino acids. The CDR3 sequence is CASSLQGSAKNIQYF. Written as DNA, the CDR3 is TGTGCCAGCAGCTTACAGGGGTCGGCCAAAAACATTCAGTACTTC.

The V and J genes are TRBV6-1 and TRBJ2-4, with a possible D match to TRBD2 (6 bases). This CDR3 region has 17 residues. The V end was cut by 3 bases, the J end by 2 bases, with 17 bases between. Germline assignment: CDR1 MNHNS and CDR2 SASEGT. The DNA for the CDR3 is TGTGCCAGCAGTGATTGGCGGGGTGACGGGACCAAAAACATTCAGTACTTC. Residues: CASSDWRGDGTKNIQYF.

The gene calls are TRBV5-1 and TRBJ2-5; 16 positions match TRBD2. CDR1 SGHRS and CDR2 YFSETQ come from the germline V gene. The length of the CDR3 is 19 residues. With 4 bases clipped from V and 4 bases from J, the junction kept 13 bases outside the gene matches. CDR3 bases: TGCGCCAGCAGCCGGTACCCGGGACTAGCGGGGGGGCAAGGAGAGACCCAGTACTTC. Protein product: CASSRYPGLAGGQGETQYF.

This clone was observed a few times. The chain is built from TRBV5-6 and TRBJ2-1; TRBD2 agrees at 7 bases. The length of the CDR3 is 19 residues. Germline trimming cut 0 bases from V and 6 bases from J; bases unmatched to any gene: 18. Looked up from germline, CDR1 is SGHDT and CDR2 is YYEEEE. CDR3 nucleotide sequence: TGTGCCAGCAGCTTGGAAGGAGGGCTAGCGGTAGTGAGTCCCAATGAGCAGTTCTTC. The encoded protein is CASSLEGGLAVVSPNEQFF.

The rearrangement links TRBV5-1 to TRBJ2-5, with D perhaps TRBD2 (6 bases). The V and J ends lost 4 bases and 1 base respectively, with 11 bases between them. There are 14 residues in the CDR3. Germline CDR1 reads SGHRS; CDR2 reads YFSETQ. CDR3 sequence reads: CASSVGTAQETQYF. The CDR3 nucleotides are TGCGCCAGCAGCGTCGGGACTGCCCAAGAGACCCAGTACTTC.

The chain couples TRBV5-1 to TRBJ2-5; 8 bases are shared with TRBD2. J lost 2 bases, V lost 4 bases, and 13 bases had no gene match. CDR1 and CDR2 from the germline V gene are SGHRS and YFSETQ. The length of the CDR3 is 17 residues. Here the CDR3 reads CASSGGGGSPLQETQYF. CDR3 nucleotide sequence: TGCGCCAGCAGCGGAGGCGGGGGGTCCCCGCTTCAAGAGACCCAGTACTTC.

This clone was detected a few times. In DNA, the CDR3 is TGTGCCAGCAGTCCCAATCCCCCCCCGCGCACTGAAGCTTTCTTT. It translates to CASSPNPPPRTEAFF. The rearrangement joins TRBV28 to TRBJ1-1; no clear D gene. With 5 bases removed from V and 4 bases from J, the gap between germline ends came to 17 bases. The CDR3 totals 15 residues. Germline CDR1 and CDR2: MDHEN and SYDVKM.

This clone came up a few times. The CDR3, as DNA: TGTGCCAGCAGCTTAAGCCCCAGGGGTTTTACCGGGGAGCTGTTTTTT. Translation: CASSLSPRGFTGELFF. The J gene is TRBJ2-2, the V gene TRBV7-3; D perhaps matches TRBD1 (6 bases). The CDR3 contains 16 residues. The ends were cut back, 1 base at V and 5 bases at J, with 14 bases in the middle. In germline, CDR1 is SGHTA, CDR2 FQGTGA.

The chain recombines TRBV5-1 with TRBJ2-7; 11 nucleotides align to TRBD1. The trim removed 3 bases at V and 5 bases at J, leaving 7 bases unmatched. The CDR3 consists of 15 residues. CDR1 is SGHRS, CDR2 YFSETQ, per germline. This CDR3 is CASSWSGQGADEQYF. The CDR3 nucleotides are TGCGCCAGCAGCTGGAGTGGACAGGGGGCAGACGAGCAGTACTTC.

V usage is TRBV19 and J usage is TRBJ2-5; 9 positions match TRBD2. The DNA end lines up better with TRBJ2-7; the J call may be wrong. The CDR3 has 15 amino acids. Germline-derived CDR1 and CDR2 are LNHDA and SQIVND (reference sequence). In nucleotides, the CDR3 is TGTGCCAGTACCGTAGGGCCTAGCGGGGATTACGAGCAGTACTTC. Its translation is CASTVGPSGDYEQYF.

The chain links TRBV10-3 to TRBJ2-4; TRBD2 is a possible D gene (5 bases). Germline loops: CDR1 ENHRY, CDR2 SYGVKD. The CDR3 covers 13 residues. V lost 0 bases, J lost 13 bases, and 13 bases lay in between. The CDR3 bases are TGTGCCATCAGTGAGTCCACGGACCGGGGACAGTACTTC. This codes for CAISESTDRGQYF.

The rearrangement uses TRBV4-1 and TRBJ2-3; a possible D gene is TRBD2 (6 bases). The CDR3 extends over 14 amino acids. V was clipped by 0 bases and J by 9 bases, with 13 bases between them. CDR1 MGHRA and CDR2 YSYEKL come from the germline V gene. Here the CDR3 DNA reads TGCGCCAGCAGCCAAGAGGGTACGGGAGAAACGCAGTATTTT. Encoded protein: CASSQEGTGETQYF.

The V and J genes are TRBV4-1 and TRBJ2-1; 8 nucleotides align to TRBD2. CDR1 and CDR2 (germline): MGHRA, YSYEKL. The CDR3 consists of 15 residues. J gave up 4 bases and V 5 bases, and 7 bases lay outside the gene matches. The CDR3 DNA is TGCGCCAGCAGCTCTCTAGCGGGCGATTACAATGAGCAGTTCTTC. It codes for CASSSLAGDYNEQFF.

The J gene is TRBJ2-1, the V gene TRBV29-1; TRBD2 might be the D (6 bases). Germline lookup yields CDR1 SQVTM and CDR2 ANQGSEA. Trimming took off 4 bases at V and 1 base at J, with 8 bases between the two ends. The CDR3 is 13 amino acids. CDR3 bases: TGCAGCGTTGGGAGGGGTTCCTACAATGAGCAGTTCTTC. Encoded protein: CSVGRGSYNEQFF.

This rearrangement joins TRBV6-1 to TRBJ2-5, with no clear D. This CDR3 has 14 amino acids. V gave up 10 bases and J gave up 5 bases, with 20 bases separating them. CDR1 is MNHNS and CDR2 is SASEGT in the germline V gene. CDR3 region: CATQNRVPSETQYF. For the CDR3, the DNA is TGTGCCACCCAAAACCGGGTTCCCTCGGAGACCCAGTACTTC.

CDR3: CASSQGPGVAGGNNEQFF. The CDR3 nucleotides are TGCGCCAGCAGCCAAGGCCCCGGGGTAGCGGGGGGGAATAATGAGCAGTTCTTC. J is TRBJ2-1 and V is TRBV4-1; TRBD2 matches 11 bases. Germline assignment: CDR1 MGHRA and CDR2 YSYEKL. J was trimmed by 7 bases and V by 1 base; bases with no gene match: 12. The CDR3 is 18 residues long.